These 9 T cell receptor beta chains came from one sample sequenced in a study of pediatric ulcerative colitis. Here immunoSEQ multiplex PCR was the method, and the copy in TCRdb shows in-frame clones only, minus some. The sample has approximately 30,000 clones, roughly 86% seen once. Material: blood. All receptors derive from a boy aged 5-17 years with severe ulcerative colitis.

CDR3 sequence (DNA): TGTGCCACCAGCAGGGGAGGGTTGGCGGTCACTGAAGCTTTCTTT. Translating it yields CATSRGGLAVTEAFF. The V and J genes are TRBV15 and TRBJ1-1, with unresolved D. Germline CDR1 is LNHNV and CDR2 is YYDKDF (reference sequence). Trimming removed 3 bases from V and 4 bases from J, with 15 bases in between. CDR3 size: 15 residues. Complete variable domain (other parts from reference TRBV15 and TRBJ1-1): DAMVIQNPRYQVTQFGKPVTLSCSQTLNHNVMYWYQQKSSQAPKLLFHYYDKDFNNEADTPDNFQSRRPNTSFCFLDIRSPGLGDTAMYLCATSRGGLAVTEAFFGQGTRLTVV.

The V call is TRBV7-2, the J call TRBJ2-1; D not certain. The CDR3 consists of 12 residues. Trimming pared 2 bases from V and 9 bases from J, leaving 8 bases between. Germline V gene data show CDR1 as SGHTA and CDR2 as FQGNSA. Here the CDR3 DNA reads TGTGCCAGCAGCTTAAGAGCCCGTGAGCAGTTCTTC. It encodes CASSLRAREQFF.

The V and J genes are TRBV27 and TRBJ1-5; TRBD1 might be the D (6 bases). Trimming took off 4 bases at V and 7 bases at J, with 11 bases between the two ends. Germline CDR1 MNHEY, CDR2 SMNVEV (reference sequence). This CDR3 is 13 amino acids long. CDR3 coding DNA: TGTGCCAGCAGTTCCCGGGGGCGACAGCCCCAGCATTTT. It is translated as CASSSRGRQPQHF.

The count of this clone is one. The CDR3 sequence is CASSSGQGVPEAFF. CDR3 DNA sequence: TGTGCCAGCAGCTCGGGACAGGGAGTCCCTGAAGCTTTCTTT. V and J are TRBV14 and TRBJ1-1; 9 bases align to TRBD1. V shed 5 bases and J 6 bases; nucleotides not matched to a gene: 7. Germline CDR1 and CDR2: SGHDN and FVKESK. The CDR3 sequence is 14 residues long.

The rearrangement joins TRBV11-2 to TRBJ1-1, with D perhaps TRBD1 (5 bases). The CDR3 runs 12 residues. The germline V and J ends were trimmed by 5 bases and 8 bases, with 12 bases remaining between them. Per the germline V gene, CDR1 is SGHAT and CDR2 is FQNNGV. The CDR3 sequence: CASSLGTVEAFF. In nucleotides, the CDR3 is TGTGCCAGCAGCCTCGGGACGGTCGAAGCTTTCTTT.

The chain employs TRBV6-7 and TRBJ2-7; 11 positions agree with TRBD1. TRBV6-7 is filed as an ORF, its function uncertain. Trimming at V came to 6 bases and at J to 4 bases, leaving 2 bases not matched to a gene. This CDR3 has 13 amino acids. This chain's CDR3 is CASRDRGPYEQYF. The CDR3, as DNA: TGTGCCAGCAGGGACAGGGGGCCGTACGAGCAGTACTTC.

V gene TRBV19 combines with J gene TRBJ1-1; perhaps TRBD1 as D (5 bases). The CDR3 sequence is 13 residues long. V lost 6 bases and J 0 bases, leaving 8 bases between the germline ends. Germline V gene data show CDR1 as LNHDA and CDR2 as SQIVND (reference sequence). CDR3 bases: TGTGCCAGTAGCCCGACAGTGAACACTGAAGCTTTCTTT. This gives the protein CASSPTVNTEAFF.

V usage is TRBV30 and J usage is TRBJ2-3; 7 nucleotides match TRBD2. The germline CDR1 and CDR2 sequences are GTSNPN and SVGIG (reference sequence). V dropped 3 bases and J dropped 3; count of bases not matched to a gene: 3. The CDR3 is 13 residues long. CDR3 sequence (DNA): TGTGCCTGGAGGAAGCGGGGAACAGATACGCAGTATTTT. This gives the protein CAWRKRGTDTQYF.

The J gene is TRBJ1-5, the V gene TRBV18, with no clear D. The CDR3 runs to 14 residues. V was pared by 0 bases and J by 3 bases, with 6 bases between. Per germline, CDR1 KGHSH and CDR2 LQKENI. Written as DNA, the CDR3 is TGTGCCAGCTCACCACCGGGTGCCAATCAGCCCCAGCATTTT. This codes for CASSPPGANQPQHF.